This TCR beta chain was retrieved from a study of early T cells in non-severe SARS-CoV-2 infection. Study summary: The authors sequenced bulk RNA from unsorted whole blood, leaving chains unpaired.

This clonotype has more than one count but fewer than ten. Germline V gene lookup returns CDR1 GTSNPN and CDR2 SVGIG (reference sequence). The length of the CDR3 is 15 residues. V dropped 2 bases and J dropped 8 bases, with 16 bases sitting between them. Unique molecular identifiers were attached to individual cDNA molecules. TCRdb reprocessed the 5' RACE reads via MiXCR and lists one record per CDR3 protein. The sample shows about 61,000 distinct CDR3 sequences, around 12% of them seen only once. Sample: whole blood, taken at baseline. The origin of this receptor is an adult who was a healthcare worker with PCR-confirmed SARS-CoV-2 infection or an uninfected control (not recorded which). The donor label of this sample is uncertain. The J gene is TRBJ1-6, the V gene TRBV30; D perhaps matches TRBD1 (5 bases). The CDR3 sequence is CAWSSWDRIDSPLHF. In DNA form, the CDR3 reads TGTGCCTGGAGTTCGTGGGACCGCATTGATTCACCCCTCCACTTT.